The 20 T cell receptor beta chains below were found in one sample sequenced in a study of shared clonotypes between healthy human individuals. TCRdb keeps only in-frame clones here, not all; method: immunoSEQ multiplex PCR. Seen here are 980,000 or so clones, 70% to 85% observed once, and the top ten hold over 1.3%. Sequencing was performed on memory CD4+ T cells sorted from blood. Subset noted: CD45RA-negative fraction. The receptors here all came from a young man in good health.

The V call is TRBV6-5, the J call TRBJ1-3, with D tentatively TRBD1 (5 bases). Trimming removed 6 bases from V and 2 bases from J, with 14 bases in between. The CDR3 loop spans 15 amino acids. Germline V gives CDR1 MNHEY, CDR2 SVGAGI. The CDR3 loop is CASRRQTGAGNTIYF. CDR3 coding DNA: TGTGCCAGCAGGAGACAGACGGGGGCTGGAAACACCATATATTTT.

CDR3 sequence (DNA): TGTGCCAGCAGTATATTAGGGGACACCTTCTATGGCTACACCTTC. Encoded protein: CASSILGDTFYGYTF. This chain joins TRBV2 and TRBJ1-2, with D possibly matching TRBD1 (6 bases). Germline CDR1 SNHLY, CDR2 FYNNEI. This CDR3 comprises 15 residues. Trimming took 5 bases from V and 4 from J, leaving 17 bases between them.

Here the CDR3 reads CASRPTGTGSETQYF. DNA for the CDR3: TGTGCCAGCAGACCCACCGGGACAGGGTCAGAGACCCAGTACTTC. V and J are TRBV6-1 and TRBJ2-5; 9 bases fit TRBD1. Germline V CDR1 and CDR2: MNHNS, SASEGT. The CDR3 spans 15 residues. V was clipped by 6 bases and J by 4 bases; unmatched bases: 9.

The V and J genes are TRBV5-1 and TRBJ1-6; D uncertain. V shed 0 bases and J shed 5 bases, with 12 bases lying between them. The CDR3 sequence is 16 residues long. CDR1 is SGHRS, CDR2 YFSETQ, per germline. The CDR3 here is CASSLGAGRNNSPLHF. Written as DNA, the CDR3 is TGCGCCAGCAGCTTGGGGGCAGGCCGTAATAATTCACCCCTCCACTTT.

This rearrangement joins TRBV5-1 to TRBJ2-7, with D tentatively TRBD1 or TRBD2 (6 bases each). The germline CDR1 and CDR2 sequences are SGHRS and YFSETQ. This CDR3 has 15 amino acids. Between the trimmed V and J ends, which lost 7 bases and 0 bases, there was a span of 17 bases. This chain's CDR3 is CASYGGGLSSYEQYF. CDR3 DNA: TGCGCCAGCTACGGAGGGGGGTTAAGCTCCTACGAGCAGTACTTC.

Here the CDR3 reads CASSQGLNTGELFF. The CDR3 DNA follows: TGTGCCAGCAGCCAGGGACTGAACACCGGGGAGCTGTTTTTT. The V and J genes are TRBV11-2 and TRBJ2-2, with D tentatively TRBD2 (6 bases). Germline V gene sequence: CDR1 SGHAT, CDR2 FQNNGV. With 5 bases removed from V and 1 base from J, the gap between germline ends came to 8 bases. The CDR3 has 14 amino acids.

The CDR3 here is CASSPNGTPDPNQPQHF. For the CDR3, the DNA is TGCGCCAGCAGCCCGAACGGGACACCTGATCCTAACCAGCCCCAGCATTTT. The genes are TRBV5-1 and TRBJ1-5; possibly TRBD1 for D (6 bases). The CDR3 length is 17 residues. The ends were cut back, 4 bases at V and 7 bases at J, with 24 bases in the middle. Germline values: CDR1 SGHRS, CDR2 YFSETQ.

The chain has TRBV19 and TRBJ1-2, with 8 bases that match TRBD1. The CDR3 runs to 14 residues. Per the germline V gene, CDR1 is LNHDA and CDR2 is SQIVND (reference sequence). The V gene end was trimmed by 5 bases and the J gene end by 8 bases; junction bases not matched to a gene: 10. CDR3 in DNA: TGTGCCAGTAGTGTTAACAGGGGGAATAGGGGCTACACCTTC. This sequence encodes CASSVNRGNRGYTF.

The chain combines TRBV6-5 with TRBJ2-7, with 8 bases fitting TRBD2. V shed 10 bases and J 0 bases; nucleotides not matched to a gene: 5. The CDR3 spans 13 residues. CDR1 MNHEY and CDR2 SVGAGI come from the germline V gene. The CDR3 region has the DNA TGTGCCACCTTTACTAGCGGCTCCTACGAGCAGTACTTC. It is translated as CATFTSGSYEQYF.

The V call is TRBV7-9, the J call TRBJ1-1; 8 bases line up with TRBD1. V was clipped by 5 bases and J by 5 bases; unmatched bases: 7. In germline, CDR1 is SEHNR, CDR2 FQNEAQ (reference sequence). The CDR3 spans 14 residues. The CDR3 region is CASSHETGETEAFF. The CDR3 region has the DNA TGTGCCAGCAGCCACGAGACAGGGGAAACTGAAGCTTTCTTT.

The chain combines TRBV10-1 with TRBJ2-4; 7 bases fit TRBD1. Germline-derived CDR1 and CDR2 are WNHNN and SYGVQD (reference sequence). V shed 10 bases, J shed 0 bases, and the junction held 3 bases outside the gene matches. The CDR3 contains 13 residues. CDR3 bases: TGCGCCATCTCAGGGGGAGCCAAAAACATTCAGTACTTC. This sequence encodes CAISGGAKNIQYF.

This chain links TRBV4-3 with TRBJ1-4; 7 bases align to TRBD1. This CDR3 contains 14 residues. V lost 1 base and J lost 5; bases outside the gene matches: 1. Germline-derived CDR1 and CDR2 are LGHNA and YSLEER. CDR3 DNA sequence: TGCGCCAGCAGCCAAGGAGGGGGCAATGAAAAACTGTTTTTT. Translation: CASSQGGGNEKLFF.

Remarks on this clone: The sample carries other DNA sequences with the same CDR3. This chain uses TRBV2 with TRBJ2-7, with 9 bases matching TRBD2. In germline, CDR1 is SNHLY, CDR2 FYNNEI. V lost 3 bases to trimming and J lost 3 bases; unmatched junction nucleotides: 6. The length of the CDR3 is 15 residues. CDR3 coding DNA: TGTGCCAGCAGTGACAGACTAGCGGAGAACTACGAGCAGTACTTC. This translates into CASSDRLAENYEQYF.

The chain is built from TRBV5-4 and TRBJ2-3; D is undetermined. The germline V and J ends were trimmed by 4 bases and 4 bases, with 19 bases remaining between them. CDR3 length equals 16 residues. Germline V gene lookup returns CDR1 SGHNT and CDR2 YYREEE (reference sequence). CDR3 nucleotide sequence: TGTGCCAGCAGCCAAACCGGGTTGGTTCGCGCAGATACGCAGTATTTT. Encoded protein: CASSQTGLVRADTQYF.

The chain carries TRBV5-4 and TRBJ2-2; weak D call: TRBD2 (7 bases). Trimming removed 4 bases at V and 6 bases at J, with 13 bases between. The length of the CDR3 is 14 residues. Germline CDR1 reads SGHNT; CDR2 reads YYREEE (reference sequence). The CDR3 loop reads CASSQRGAPGELFF. CDR3 nucleotides: TGTGCCAGCAGCCAACGGGGGGCCCCCGGGGAGCTGTTTTTT.

J is TRBJ1-1 and V is TRBV2, with 7 bases fitting TRBD1. V dropped 5 bases and J dropped 5; count of bases not matched to a gene: 11. Per germline, CDR1 SNHLY and CDR2 FYNNEI. CDR3 length: 15 amino acids. The CDR3 spells CASSSLSGGRTEAFF. The CDR3 bases are TGTGCCAGCAGTTCACTTTCAGGGGGAAGGACTGAAGCTTTCTTT.

V is TRBV4-3 and J is TRBJ1-5, with D perhaps matching TRBD1 (5 bases). The CDR3 covers 15 residues. Germline assignment: CDR1 LGHNA and CDR2 YSLEER. The V and J ends lost 0 bases and 6 bases respectively, with 12 bases between them. The CDR3 coding sequence is TGCGCCAGCAGCCAAGATAGACAGTGGGTTCAGCCCCAGCATTTT. Amino acid sequence: CASSQDRQWVQPQHF.

V gene TRBV9 combines with J gene TRBJ1-4; D call uncertain. Deletions cut 0 bases from V and 6 bases from J, with 9 bases between. CDR3 length equals 14 residues. CDR1 and CDR2 (germline): SGDLS, YYNGEE. DNA for the CDR3: TGTGCCAGCAGCGTAGCGGTTGCTGATGAAAAACTGTTTTTT. It is translated as CASSVAVADEKLFF.

This sequence joins TRBV27 and TRBJ2-7; 8 nucleotides align to TRBD1. This CDR3 has 13 amino acids. Germline lookup yields CDR1 MNHEY and CDR2 SMNVEV (reference sequence). Trimming took 4 bases from V and 7 from J; bases not matched to a gene: 6. The CDR3 bases are TGTGCCAGCAGTTCTCAGGGGGCTAGAGAGCAGTACTTC. Translated: CASSSQGAREQYF.

This sequence joins TRBV5-4 and TRBJ2-3, with 12 nucleotides matching TRBD2. Germline lookup yields CDR1 SGHNT and CDR2 YYREEE (reference sequence). V shed 2 bases and J 7 bases; nucleotides not matched to a gene: 5. The CDR3 totals 15 residues. CDR3 amino acids: CASSLGTSGPNTQYF. The CDR3 nucleotides read TGTGCCAGCAGCTTAGGGACTAGCGGGCCCAATACGCAGTATTTT.